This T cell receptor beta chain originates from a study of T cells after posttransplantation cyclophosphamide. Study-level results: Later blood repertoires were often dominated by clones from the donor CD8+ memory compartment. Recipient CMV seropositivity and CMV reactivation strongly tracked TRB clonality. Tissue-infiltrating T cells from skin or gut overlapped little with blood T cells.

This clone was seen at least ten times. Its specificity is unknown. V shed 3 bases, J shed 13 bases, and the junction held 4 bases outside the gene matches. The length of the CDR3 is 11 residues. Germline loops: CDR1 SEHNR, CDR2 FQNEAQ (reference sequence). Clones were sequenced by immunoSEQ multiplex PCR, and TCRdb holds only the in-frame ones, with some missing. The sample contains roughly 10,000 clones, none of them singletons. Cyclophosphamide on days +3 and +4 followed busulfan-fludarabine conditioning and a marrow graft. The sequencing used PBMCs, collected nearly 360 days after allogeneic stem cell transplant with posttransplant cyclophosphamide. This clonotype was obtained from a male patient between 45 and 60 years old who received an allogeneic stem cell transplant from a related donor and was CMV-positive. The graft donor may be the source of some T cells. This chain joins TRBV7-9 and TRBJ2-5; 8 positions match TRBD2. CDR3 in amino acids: CASSLGLVMYF. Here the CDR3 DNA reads TGTGCCAGCAGCTTGGGACTAGTGATGTACTTC.